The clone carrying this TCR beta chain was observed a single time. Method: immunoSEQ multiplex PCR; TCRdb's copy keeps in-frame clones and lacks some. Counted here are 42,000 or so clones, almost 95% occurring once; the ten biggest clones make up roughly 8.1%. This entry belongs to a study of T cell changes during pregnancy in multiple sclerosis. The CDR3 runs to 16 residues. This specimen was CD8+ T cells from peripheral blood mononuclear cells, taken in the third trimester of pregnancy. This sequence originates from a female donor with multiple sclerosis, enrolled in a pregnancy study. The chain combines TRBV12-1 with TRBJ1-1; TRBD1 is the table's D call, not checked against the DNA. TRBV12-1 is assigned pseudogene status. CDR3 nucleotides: TGTGCCAGCAGCTCACTTTCGACAGGGGGTGACACTGAAGCTTTCTTT. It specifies CASSSLSTGGDTEAFF.